The present entry profiles one TCR beta chain with its context. Its target is unknown. This entry is derived from a study of blood T cells in healthy people across ages. At the level of the study: Capture via template switching afforded approximately one barcoded beta molecule per two T cells.

Findings and caveats of the study: Comparison with aged donors showed that long-lived donors had more naive CD4+ cells and higher diversity.

Through a sample-barcoded 5' primer and a J-beta primer mix, a second PCR was run for roughly 6 to 12 cycles. Carrying 12 random nucleotides, a template-switch adaptor labeled each individual cDNA molecule. TCRdb independently ran MiXCR on the 5' RACE reads; one entry per CDR3 protein. The sample carries hundreds of thousands of distinct CDR3 sequences, about 61% recorded once. The V gene end was trimmed by 4 bases and the J gene end by 3 bases; junction bases not matched to a gene: 11. There are 18 residues in the CDR3. The germline V gene has CDR1 SGHTA and CDR2 FQGTGA. Sequencing was carried out using blood. The TCR originated in a man aged 40-55 years in good health. V and J are TRBV7-3 and TRBJ2-6, with 8 bases that match TRBD1. CDR3 sequence reads: CASSSTARGPNGANVLTF. For the CDR3, the DNA is TGTGCCAGCAGCTCCACCGCCAGGGGGCCGAATGGGGCCAACGTCCTGACTTTC.